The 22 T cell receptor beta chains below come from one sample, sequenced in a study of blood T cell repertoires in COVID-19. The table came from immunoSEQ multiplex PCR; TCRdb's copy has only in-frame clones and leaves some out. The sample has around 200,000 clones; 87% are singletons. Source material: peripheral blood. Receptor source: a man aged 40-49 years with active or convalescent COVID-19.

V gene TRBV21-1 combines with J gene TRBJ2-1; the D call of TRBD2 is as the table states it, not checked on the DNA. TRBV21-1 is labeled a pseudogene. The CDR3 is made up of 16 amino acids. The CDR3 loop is CASSKGLAGVVNEQFF. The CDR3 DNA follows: TGTGCCAGCAGCAAAGGACTAGCGGGAGTGGTCAATGAGCAGTTCTTC.

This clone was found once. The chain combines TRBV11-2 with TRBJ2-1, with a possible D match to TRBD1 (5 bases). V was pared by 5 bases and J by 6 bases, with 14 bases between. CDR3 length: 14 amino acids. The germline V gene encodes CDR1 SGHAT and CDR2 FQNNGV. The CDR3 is CASSLFSGPNEQFF. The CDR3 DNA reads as TGTGCCAGCAGCCTTTTTTCAGGGCCCAATGAGCAGTTCTTC.

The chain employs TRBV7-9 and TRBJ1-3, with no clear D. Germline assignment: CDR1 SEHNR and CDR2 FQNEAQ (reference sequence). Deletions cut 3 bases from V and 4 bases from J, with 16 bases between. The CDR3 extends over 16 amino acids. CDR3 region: CASSFPGLGAGNTIYF. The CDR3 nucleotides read TGTGCCAGCAGCTTCCCCGGACTGGGCGCGGGAAACACCATATATTTT.

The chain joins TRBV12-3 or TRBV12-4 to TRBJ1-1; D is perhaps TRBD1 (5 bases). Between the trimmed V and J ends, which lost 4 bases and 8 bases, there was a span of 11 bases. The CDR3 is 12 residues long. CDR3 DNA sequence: TGTGCCAGCAGTTATGGGGCTACGGAAGCTTTCTTT. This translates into CASSYGATEAFF.

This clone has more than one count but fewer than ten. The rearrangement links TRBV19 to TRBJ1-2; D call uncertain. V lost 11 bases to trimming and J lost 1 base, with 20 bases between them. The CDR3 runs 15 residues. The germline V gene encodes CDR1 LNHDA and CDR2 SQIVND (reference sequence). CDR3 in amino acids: CASIKVAGNNYGYTF. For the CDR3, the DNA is TGTGCCTCGATCAAGGTCGCGGGGAATAACTATGGCTACACCTTC.

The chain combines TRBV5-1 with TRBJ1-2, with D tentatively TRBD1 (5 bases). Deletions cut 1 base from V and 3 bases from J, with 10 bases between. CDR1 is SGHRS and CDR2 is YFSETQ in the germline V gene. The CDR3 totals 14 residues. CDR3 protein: CASSLRGRDYGYTF. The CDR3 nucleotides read TGCGCCAGCAGCTTGAGGGGAAGAGACTATGGCTACACCTTC. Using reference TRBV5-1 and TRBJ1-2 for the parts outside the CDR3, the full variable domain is KAGVTQTPRYLIKTRGQQVTLSCSPISGHRSVSWYQQTPGQGLQFLFEYFSETQRNKGNFPGRFSGRQFSNSRSEMNVSTLELGDSALYLCASSLRGRDYGYTFGSGTRLTVV.

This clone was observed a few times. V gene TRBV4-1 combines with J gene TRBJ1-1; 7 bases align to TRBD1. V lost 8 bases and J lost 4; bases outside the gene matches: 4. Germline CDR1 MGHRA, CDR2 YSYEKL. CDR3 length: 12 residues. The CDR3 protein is CASQGGATEAFF. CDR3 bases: TGCGCCAGCCAGGGGGGTGCCACTGAAGCTTTCTTT.

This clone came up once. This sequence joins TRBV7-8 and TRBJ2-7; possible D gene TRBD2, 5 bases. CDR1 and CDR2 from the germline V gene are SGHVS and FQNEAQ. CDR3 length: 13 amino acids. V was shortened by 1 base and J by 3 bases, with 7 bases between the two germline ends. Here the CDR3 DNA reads TGTGCCAGCAGCTTAGATCGGGGCTACGAGCAGTACTTC. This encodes CASSLDRGYEQYF.

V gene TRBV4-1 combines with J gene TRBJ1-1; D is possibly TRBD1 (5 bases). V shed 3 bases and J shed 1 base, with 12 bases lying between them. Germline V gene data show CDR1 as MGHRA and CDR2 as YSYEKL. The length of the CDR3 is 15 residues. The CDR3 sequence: CASSHVRERNTEAFF. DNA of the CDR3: TGCGCCAGCAGCCATGTCAGGGAAAGGAACACTGAAGCTTTCTTT.

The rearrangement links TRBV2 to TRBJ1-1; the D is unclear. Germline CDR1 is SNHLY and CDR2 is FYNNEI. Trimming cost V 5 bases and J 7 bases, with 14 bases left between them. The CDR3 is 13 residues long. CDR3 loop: CASSIGVGVEAFF. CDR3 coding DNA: TGTGCCAGCAGTATTGGGGTGGGAGTTGAAGCTTTCTTT.

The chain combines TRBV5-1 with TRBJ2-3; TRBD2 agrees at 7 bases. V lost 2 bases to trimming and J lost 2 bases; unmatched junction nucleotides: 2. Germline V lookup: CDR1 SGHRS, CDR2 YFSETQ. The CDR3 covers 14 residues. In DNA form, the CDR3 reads TGCGCCAGCAGCTTTAGCGGGCCCACAGATACGCAGTATTTT. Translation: CASSFSGPTDTQYF.

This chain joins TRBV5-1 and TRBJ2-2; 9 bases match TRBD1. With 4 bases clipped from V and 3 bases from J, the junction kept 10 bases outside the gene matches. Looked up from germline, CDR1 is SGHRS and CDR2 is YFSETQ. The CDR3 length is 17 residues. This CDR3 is CASSPGQGLRDTGELFF. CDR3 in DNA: TGCGCCAGCAGCCCGGGACAGGGTTTACGGGACACCGGGGAGCTGTTTTTT.

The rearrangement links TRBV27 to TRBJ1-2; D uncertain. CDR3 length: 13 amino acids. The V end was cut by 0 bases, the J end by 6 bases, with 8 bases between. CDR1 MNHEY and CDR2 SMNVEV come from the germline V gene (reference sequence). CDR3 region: CASSLSIVNGYTF. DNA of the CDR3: TGTGCCAGCAGTTTATCGATAGTTAATGGCTACACCTTC.

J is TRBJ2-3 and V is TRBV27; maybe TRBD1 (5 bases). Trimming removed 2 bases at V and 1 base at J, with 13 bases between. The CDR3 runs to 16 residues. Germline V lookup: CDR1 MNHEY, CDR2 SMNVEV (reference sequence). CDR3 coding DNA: TGTGCCAGCAGTTTAGGCAGGGCTTACGGCACAGATACGCAGTATTTT. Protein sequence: CASSLGRAYGTDTQYF.

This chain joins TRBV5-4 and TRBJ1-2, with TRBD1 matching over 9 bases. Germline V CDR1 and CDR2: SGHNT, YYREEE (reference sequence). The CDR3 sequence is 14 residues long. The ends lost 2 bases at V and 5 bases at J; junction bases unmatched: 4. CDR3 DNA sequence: TGTGCCAGCAGCTTCGTGGGACAGGGATATGGCTACACCTTC. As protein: CASSFVGQGYGYTF.

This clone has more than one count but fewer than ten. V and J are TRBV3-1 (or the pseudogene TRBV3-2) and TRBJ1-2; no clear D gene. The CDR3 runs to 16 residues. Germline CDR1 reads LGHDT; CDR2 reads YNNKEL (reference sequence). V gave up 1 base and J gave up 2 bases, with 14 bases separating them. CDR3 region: CASSQGAGTLNYGYTF. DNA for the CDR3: TGTGCCAGCAGCCAAGGGGCAGGCACTTTGAACTATGGCTACACCTTC.

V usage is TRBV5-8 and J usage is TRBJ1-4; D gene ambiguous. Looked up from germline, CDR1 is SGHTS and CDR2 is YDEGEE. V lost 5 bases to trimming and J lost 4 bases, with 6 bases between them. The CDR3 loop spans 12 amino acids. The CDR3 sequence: CASSRSNEKLFF. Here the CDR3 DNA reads TGTGCCAGCAGTCGCAGTAATGAAAAACTGTTTTTT.

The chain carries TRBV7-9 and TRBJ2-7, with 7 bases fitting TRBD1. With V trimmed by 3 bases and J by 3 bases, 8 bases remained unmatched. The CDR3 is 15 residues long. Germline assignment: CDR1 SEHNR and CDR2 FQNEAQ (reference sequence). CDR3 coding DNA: TGTGCCAGCAGCTTGGGATACCGGGACAGCTACGAGCAGTACTTC. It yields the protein CASSLGYRDSYEQYF.

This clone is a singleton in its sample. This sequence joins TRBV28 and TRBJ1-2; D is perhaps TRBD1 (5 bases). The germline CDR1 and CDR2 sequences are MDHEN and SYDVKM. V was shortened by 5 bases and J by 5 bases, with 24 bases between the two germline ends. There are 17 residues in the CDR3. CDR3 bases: TGTGCCAGCAGTCCCCTACTGGGAGGAGGGGAGGGGTATGGCTACACCTTC. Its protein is CASSPLLGGGEGYGYTF.

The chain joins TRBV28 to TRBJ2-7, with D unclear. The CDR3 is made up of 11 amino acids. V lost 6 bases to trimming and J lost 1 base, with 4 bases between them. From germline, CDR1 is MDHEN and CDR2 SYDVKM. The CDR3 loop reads CASRQSYEQYF. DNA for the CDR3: TGTGCCAGCAGGCAGTCCTACGAGCAGTACTTC.

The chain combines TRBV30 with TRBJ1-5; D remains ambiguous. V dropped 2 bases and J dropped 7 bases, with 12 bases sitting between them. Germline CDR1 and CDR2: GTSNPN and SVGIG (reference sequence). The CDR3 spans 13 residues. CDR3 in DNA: TGTGCCTGGAGTTGGTCGGAGCGACAGCCCCAGCATTTT. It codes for CAWSWSERQPQHF.

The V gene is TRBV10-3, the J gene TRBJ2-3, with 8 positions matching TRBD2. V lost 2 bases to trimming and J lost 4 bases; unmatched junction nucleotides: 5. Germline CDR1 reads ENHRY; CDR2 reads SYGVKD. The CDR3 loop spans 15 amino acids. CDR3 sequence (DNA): TGTGCCATCAGTGAGAACGCGGGGGGCGCAGATACGCAGTATTTT. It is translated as CAISENAGGADTQYF.